This T cell receptor beta chain was profiled in a study of PD-1 blockade in classical Hodgkin lymphoma. Study-level results: Prior to therapy, complete responders displayed diversity much like that of newly diagnosed patients. Patients starting nivolumab less than 1 year after ASCT had lower diversity and were excluded from later analyses.

In the case of this clone: Its target is unknown.

The time point here: cycle 4 day 1 (C4D1), after five to seven weeks of nivolumab. No patient escaped relapse after autologous stem cell transplantation, and brentuximab vedotin exposure varied. TCRdb's table, derived via immunoSEQ multiplex PCR, lists solely in-frame clones and lacks some. The table lists 100,000 to 120,000 clones, around nine tenths of them singletons. The source of this sequence is a human donor with classical Hodgkin lymphoma. The input for sequencing was peripheral blood mononuclear cells (PBMCs), taken before the fourth cycle of nivolumab.

The CDR3 protein is CASSLPGRTEAFF. The CDR3 nucleotides are TGTGCCAGCAGTTTACCAGGGCGCACTGAAGCTTTCTTT. The chain carries TRBV28 and TRBJ1-1; TRBD1 is a possible D gene (5 bases). This CDR3 is built from 13 residues. V was trimmed by 2 bases and J by 4 bases, leaving 8 bases between them. Germline CDR1 and CDR2: MDHEN and SYDVKM.